This TCR beta chain is drawn from a study of shared clonotypes between healthy human individuals (dated by TCRdb to about 2020). About the investigation overall: The cohort comprised a couple of women and a few men aged 18 to 49 years. To estimate repertoire size and how much clonotype sharing occurs between individuals, the study deeply sequenced the blood TCR repertoires of five healthy adults. Per donor, leukapheresis produced somewhere between about 0.94 and 8.9 billion PBMCs. For each donor, CD4 naive and CD4 memory were each run on three plates, CD8 naive on two plates, and CD8 memory on one plate. To increase sequencing depth and limit assay-specific biases, TCR repertoire library preparation and sequencing were carried out by different laboratories using diverse techniques.

About this clone itself: The antigen it recognizes is unknown. No much larger clone exists at a distance of one base, and base qualities are not known.

Healthy HIV-negative adults with no recently reported acute infections or vaccinations were included as donors. All donors were Caucasian adults living in Nashville, Tennessee, USA. CD4+ T cells were enriched by magnetic negative selection; naive cells were then positively selected on CD45RA, and the negative fraction formed the memory subset. After blood collection by leukapheresis, PBMCs were isolated using Ficoll-Histopaque density gradient centrifugation and then cryopreserved in the vapor phase of liquid nitrogen. Purity and quantity of every magnetically sorted T cell population were checked by analytical flow cytometry. Each sorted fraction had its genomic DNA isolated and then quantified by UV absorbance on a Nanodrop 2000c. What the study reported, not specific to this receptor: Clonotypes shared by all four sorted-subset donors showed higher generation probabilities than non-shared clonotypes. Based on pairwise subsampling, the degree of clonotype sharing among donors was expected to be affected by sequencing depth. When several donors were compared, the shared fraction of clonotypes was about 5.2% for naive CD4, more than 3% for naive CD8, 2% to 2.5% for memory CD4, and around 0.37% for memory CD8. Naive subsets generally had larger estimated clonotype richness than memory subsets. Sampling was restricted to blood, and TCR repertoires in tissue are likely to differ from TCR repertoires in blood. The small number of donors limited the genetic and exposure-history diversity represented. Even with the large sequencing depth, rarefaction of the sorted-subset datasets indicated that sequencing was incomplete.

Using the deep immunoSEQ assay, TCR CDR3 regions were amplified from genomic DNA by multiplex PCR. Extracted genomic DNA from each cell subset was spread evenly across all wells of several immunoSEQ 96-well plates, with each plate serving as a replicate. Each replicate PCR for sorted subsets received around 0.2 ug genomic DNA, equal to some 32,000 T cell genomes. Purified libraries were quantified with a Qubit 3.0 fluorometer, sized on a Bioanalyzer 2100, and re-quantified with the KAPA Library Quantification kit. Each immunoSEQ 96-well plate was sequenced on its own single-read 150-cycle Illumina NextSeq 550 flow cell. Concerning the study's data processing: Because only junctional sequences without quality scores were contained in the immunoSEQ output, filtering matching that applied to full-length reads could not be performed. To assign V/J genes and CDR3, sequences were annotated using PyIR, a Python wrapper for IgBLAST v1.9, with IMGT germline references. Any read was removed if the V/J assignment was weak (E-value above 1e-6), the CDR3 was missing, or the read contained stop codons, out-of-frame junctions, or ambiguous translated residues. A V3J clonotype was defined by an identical inferred V gene, J gene, and CDR3 amino acid sequence. To compute the percentage overlap between repertoires, the number of shared unique clonotypes was divided by the size of the smaller repertoire. Three approaches were used to assess repertoire richness: RTK rarefaction, the Chao1 estimator, and Recon v2.1 estimates of unobserved clonotypes. Generation probabilities for all TCRbeta clonotypes obtained by the gDNA method from a few donors were computed using OLGA. The immuneACCESS repertoire file appears here via TCRdb, limited to in-frame rearrangements. These files lack a portion of the clones; in checked studies, under half of the deficit traces to unresolved V genes, and the cause of the others is not known. The V and J calls and the clone size are those of that table, but D and trimming were determined from the DNA. The sample data list roughly 2 million clones, and approximately 94% of these were observed just once. 0.1% to 0.15% of the sample belongs to the ten largest clones.

CDR1 and CDR2 are drawn from the germline V gene: MDHEN, SYDVKM. Trimming removed 5 bases from V and 2 bases from J, leaving 13 bases between the germline ends. The CDR3 starts with the cysteine, ends with the phenylalanine, and has 15 residues. Here the CDR3 DNA is all that survives: 45 bases in frame from base 1. The receptor comes from a man aged 18 to 35 in good health. The chain is made from TRBV28 and TRBJ1-5; TRBD1 is a possible D gene, resting on 6 matching bases. The sequenced material came from naive CD4+ T cells sorted from blood. The cell subset or site label, as the study defines it: CD45RA+ positively selected. The DNA sequence follows: TGTGCCAGCAGTCCGGGTTCAGGGGGCAATCAGCCCCAGCATTTT. It translates to CASSPGSGGNQPQHF.